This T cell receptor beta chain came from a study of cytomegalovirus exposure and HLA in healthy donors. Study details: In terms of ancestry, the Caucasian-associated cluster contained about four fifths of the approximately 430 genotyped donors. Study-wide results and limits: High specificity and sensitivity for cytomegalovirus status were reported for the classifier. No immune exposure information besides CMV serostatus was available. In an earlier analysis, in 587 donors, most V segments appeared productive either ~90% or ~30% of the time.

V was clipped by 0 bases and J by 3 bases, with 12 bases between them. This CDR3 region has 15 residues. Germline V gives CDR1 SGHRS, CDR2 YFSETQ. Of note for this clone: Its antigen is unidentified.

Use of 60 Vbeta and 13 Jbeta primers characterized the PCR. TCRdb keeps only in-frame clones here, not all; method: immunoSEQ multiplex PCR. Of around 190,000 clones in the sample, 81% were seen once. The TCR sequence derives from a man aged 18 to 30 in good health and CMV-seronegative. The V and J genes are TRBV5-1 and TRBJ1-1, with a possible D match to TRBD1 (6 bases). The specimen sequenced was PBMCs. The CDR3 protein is CASSLGGGTHTEAFF. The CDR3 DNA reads TGCGCCAGCAGCTTGGGGGGGGGCACCCACACTGAAGCTTTCTTT.